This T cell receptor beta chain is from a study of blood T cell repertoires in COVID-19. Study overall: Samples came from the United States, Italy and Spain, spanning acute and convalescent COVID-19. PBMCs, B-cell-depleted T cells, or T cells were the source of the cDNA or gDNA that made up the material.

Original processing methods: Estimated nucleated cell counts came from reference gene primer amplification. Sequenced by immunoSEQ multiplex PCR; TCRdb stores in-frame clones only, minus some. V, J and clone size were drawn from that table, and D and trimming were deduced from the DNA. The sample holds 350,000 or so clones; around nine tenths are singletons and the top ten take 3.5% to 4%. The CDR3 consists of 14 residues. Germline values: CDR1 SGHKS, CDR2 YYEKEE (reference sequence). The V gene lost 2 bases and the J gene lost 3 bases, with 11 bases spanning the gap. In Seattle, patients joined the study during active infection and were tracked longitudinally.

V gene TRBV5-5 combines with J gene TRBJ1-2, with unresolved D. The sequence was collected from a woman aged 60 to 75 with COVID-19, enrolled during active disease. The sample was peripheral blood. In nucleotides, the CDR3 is TGTGCCAGCAGCTTACCCGGGGTTGACTATGGCTACACCTTC. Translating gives CASSLPGVDYGYTF.